The sequence of this T cell receptor (beta chain) was determined in a study of beta chain features in type 1 diabetes. Germline lookup yields CDR1 SGHDN and CDR2 FVKESK. The CDR3 totals 19 residues. V dropped 1 base and J dropped 0; count of bases not matched to a gene: 7. This clone has only a few counts. Expressed TCRB transcripts were sequenced because the entire RNA isolate underwent reverse transcription. Clones were read by immunoSEQ multiplex PCR, and TCRdb kept only the in-frame ones, dropping some. The data contain roughly 350,000 clones, approximately 11% of them singletons. Input material: naive CD4+ T cells from blood. This TCR came from a woman aged 25 to 39 in good health. The rearrangement uses TRBV14 and TRBJ2-6; TRBD1 matches at 9 bases. The CDR3 nucleotides are TGTGCCAGCAGCCAAGGGCGGGACAGGGACCTCTCTGGGGCCAACGTCCTGACTTTC. It yields the protein CASSQGRDRDLSGANVLTF.